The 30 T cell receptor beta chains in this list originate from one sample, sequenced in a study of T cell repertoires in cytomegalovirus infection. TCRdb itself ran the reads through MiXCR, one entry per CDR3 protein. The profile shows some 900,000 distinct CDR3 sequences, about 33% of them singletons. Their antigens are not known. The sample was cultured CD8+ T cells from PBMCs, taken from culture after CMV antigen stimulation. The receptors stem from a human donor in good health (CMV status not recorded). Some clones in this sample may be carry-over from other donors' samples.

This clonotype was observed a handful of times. CDR3 residues: CASSSPGQGKYGYTF. DNA of the CDR3: TGTGCCAGCAGCTCCCCGGGACAGGGAAAGTATGGCTACACCTTC. The V and J genes are TRBV7-2 and TRBJ1-2; 9 nucleotides agree with TRBD1. In germline, CDR1 is SGHTA, CDR2 FQGNSA. The CDR3 runs 15 residues. The V and J ends lost 4 bases and 5 bases, in that order; junction bases with no gene match: 8.

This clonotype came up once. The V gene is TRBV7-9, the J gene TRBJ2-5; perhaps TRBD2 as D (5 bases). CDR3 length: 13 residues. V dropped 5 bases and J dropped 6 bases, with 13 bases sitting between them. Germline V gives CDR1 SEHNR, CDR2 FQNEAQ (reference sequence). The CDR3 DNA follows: TGTGCCAGCAGCCAGAGACCGGGGAAGACCCAGTACTTC. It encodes CASSQRPGKTQYF.

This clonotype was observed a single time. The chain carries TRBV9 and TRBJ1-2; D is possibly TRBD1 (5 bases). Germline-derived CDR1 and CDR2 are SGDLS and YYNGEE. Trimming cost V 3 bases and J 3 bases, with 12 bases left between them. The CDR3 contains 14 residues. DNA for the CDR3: TGTGCCAGCAGCGCCCACCTAGGGGACTATGGCTACACCTTC. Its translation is CASSAHLGDYGYTF. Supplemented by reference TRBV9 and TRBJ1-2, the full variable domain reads DSGVTQTPKHLITATGQRVTLRCSPRSGDLSVYWYQQSLDQGLQFLIQYYNGEERAKGNILERFSAQQFPDLHSELNLSSLELGDSALYFCASSAHLGDYGYTFGSGTRLTVV.

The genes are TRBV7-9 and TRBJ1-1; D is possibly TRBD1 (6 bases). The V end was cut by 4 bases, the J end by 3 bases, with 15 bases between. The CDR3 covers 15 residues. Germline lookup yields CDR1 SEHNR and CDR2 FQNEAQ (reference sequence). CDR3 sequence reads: CASSSNRVGDTEAFF. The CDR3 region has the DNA TGTGCCAGCAGCTCAAACAGGGTTGGGGACACTGAAGCTTTCTTT.

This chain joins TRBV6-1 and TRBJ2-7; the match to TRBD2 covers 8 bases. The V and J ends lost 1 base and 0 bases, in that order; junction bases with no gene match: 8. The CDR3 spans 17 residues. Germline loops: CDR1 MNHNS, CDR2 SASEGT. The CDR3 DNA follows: TGTGCCAGCAGTGAAGTACCTAGCGGGTGGAGCTCCTACGAGCAGTACTTC. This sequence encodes CASSEVPSGWSSYEQYF.

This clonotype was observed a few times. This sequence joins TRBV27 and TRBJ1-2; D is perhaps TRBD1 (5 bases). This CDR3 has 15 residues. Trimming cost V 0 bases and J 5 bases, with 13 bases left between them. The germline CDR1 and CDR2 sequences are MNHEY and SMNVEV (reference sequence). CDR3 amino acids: CASSLSSGAGYGYTF. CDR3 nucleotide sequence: TGTGCCAGCAGTTTATCGTCCGGGGCCGGTTATGGCTACACCTTC.

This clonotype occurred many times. CDR3 DNA: TGTGCCAGCAGCCTAAATGGGGGAATGGGCACAGAGCAGTACGTC. It specifies CASSLNGGMGTEQYV. The chain joins TRBV7-9 to TRBJ2-7; TRBD1 or TRBD2 may be the D gene (5 bases each). Trimming removed 5 bases from V and 7 bases from J, with 21 bases in between. The CDR3 covers 15 residues. Germline values: CDR1 SEHNR, CDR2 FQNEAQ (reference sequence).

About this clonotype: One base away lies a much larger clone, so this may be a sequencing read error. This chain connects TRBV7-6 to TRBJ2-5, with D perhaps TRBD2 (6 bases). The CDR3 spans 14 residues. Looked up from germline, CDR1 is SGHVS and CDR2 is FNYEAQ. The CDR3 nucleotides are TGTGCCGGCAGCCCTGCGGGACGATGGGAGACCCAGTACTTC. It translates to CAGSPAGRWETQYF.

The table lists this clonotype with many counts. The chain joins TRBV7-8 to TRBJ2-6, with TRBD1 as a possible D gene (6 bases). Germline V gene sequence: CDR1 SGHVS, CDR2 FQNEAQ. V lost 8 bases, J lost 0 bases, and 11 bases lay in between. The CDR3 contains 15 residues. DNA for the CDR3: TGTGCCAGCGGCCACAGGGACTCTGGGGCCAACGTCCTGACTTTC. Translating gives CASGHRDSGANVLTF.

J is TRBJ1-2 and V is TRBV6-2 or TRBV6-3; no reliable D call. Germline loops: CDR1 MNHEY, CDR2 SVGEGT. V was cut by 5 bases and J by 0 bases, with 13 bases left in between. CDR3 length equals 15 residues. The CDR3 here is CASSTRIGPNYGYTF. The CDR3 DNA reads TGTGCCAGCAGTACCCGGATAGGCCCTAACTATGGCTACACCTTC.

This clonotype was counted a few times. This CDR3 is CASSQGGQGGTEAFF. The DNA of the CDR3 is TGCGCCAGCAGCCAGGGCGGACAGGGGGGCACTGAAGCTTTCTTT. This sequence joins TRBV4-1 and TRBJ1-1, with 10 positions matching TRBD1. Germline-derived CDR1 and CDR2 are MGHRA and YSYEKL. This CDR3 contains 15 residues. V was pared by 3 bases and J by 4 bases, with 5 bases of the junction left unmatched.

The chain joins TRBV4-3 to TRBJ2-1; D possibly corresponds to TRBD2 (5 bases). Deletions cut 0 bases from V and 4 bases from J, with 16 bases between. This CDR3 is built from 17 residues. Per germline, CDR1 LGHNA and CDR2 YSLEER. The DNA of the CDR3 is TGCGCCAGCAGCCAAGATTGGACTGGCCAGACATACAATGAGCAGTTCTTC. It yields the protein CASSQDWTGQTYNEQFF.

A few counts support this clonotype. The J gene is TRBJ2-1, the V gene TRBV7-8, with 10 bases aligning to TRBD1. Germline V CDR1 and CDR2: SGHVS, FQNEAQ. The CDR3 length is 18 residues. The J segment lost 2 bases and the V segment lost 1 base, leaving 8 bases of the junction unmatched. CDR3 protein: CASSLGYSGQGPYNEQFF. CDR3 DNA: TGTGCCAGCAGCTTAGGTTATTCGGGACAGGGGCCCTACAATGAGCAGTTCTTC.

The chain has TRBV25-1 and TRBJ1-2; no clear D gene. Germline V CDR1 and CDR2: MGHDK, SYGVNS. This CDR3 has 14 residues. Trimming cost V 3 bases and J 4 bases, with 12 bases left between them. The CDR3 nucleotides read TGTGCCAGCAGTGAGGACGGATCCTTCTATGGCTACACCTTC. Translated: CASSEDGSFYGYTF.

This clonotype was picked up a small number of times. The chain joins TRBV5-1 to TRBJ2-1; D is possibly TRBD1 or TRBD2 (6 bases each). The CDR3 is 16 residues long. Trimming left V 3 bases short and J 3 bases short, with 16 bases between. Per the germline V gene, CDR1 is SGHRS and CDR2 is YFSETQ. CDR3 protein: CASSWEVGGDYNEQFF. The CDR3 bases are TGCGCCAGCAGCTGGGAAGTGGGGGGCGACTACAATGAGCAGTTCTTC.

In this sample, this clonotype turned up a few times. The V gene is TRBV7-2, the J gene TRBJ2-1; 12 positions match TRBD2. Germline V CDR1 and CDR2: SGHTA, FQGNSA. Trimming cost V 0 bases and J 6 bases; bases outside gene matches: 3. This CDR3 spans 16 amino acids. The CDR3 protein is CASSLAQLAGGNEQFF. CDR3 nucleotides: TGTGCCAGCAGCTTAGCGCAACTAGCGGGGGGCAATGAGCAGTTCTTC.

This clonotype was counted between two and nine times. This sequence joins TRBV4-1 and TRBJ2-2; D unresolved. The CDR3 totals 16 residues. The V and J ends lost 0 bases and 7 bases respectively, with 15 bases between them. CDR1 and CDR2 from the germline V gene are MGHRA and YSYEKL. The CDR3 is CASSQDRIESGGELFF. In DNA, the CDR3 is TGCGCCAGCAGCCAAGACAGAATAGAATCTGGCGGGGAGCTGTTTTTT.

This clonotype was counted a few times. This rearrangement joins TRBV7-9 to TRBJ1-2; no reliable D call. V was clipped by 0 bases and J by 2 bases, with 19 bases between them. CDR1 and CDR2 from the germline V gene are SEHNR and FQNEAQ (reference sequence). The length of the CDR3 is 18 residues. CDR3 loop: CASSLAFPKRGHNYGYTF. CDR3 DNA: TGTGCCAGCAGCTTAGCGTTCCCCAAGCGTGGTCACAACTATGGCTACACCTTC.

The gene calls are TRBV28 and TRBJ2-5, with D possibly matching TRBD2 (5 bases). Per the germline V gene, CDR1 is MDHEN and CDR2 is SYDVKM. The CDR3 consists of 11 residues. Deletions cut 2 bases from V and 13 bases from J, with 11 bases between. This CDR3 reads CASSLSGLRYF. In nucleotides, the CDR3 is TGTGCCAGCAGTTTAAGCGGCCTTCGGTACTTC.

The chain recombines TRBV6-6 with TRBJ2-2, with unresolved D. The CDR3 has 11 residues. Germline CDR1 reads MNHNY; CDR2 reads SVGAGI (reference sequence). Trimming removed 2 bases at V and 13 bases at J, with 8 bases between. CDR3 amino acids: CASSYQLGLFF. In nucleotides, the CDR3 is TGTGCCAGCAGTTACCAGCTGGGGCTGTTTTTT.

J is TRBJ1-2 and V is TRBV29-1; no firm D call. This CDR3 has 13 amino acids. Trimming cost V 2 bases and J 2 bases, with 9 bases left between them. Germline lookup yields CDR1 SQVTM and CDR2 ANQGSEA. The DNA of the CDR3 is TGCAGCGTTGAAATGCTAAGGAACTATGGCTACACCTTC. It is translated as CSVEMLRNYGYTF.

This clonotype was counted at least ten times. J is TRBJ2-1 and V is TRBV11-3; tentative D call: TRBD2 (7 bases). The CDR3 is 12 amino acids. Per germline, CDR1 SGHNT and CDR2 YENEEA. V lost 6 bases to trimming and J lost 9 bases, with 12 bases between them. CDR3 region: CASSQGGAEQFF. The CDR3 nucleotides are TGTGCCAGCAGTCAAGGGGGGGCTGAGCAGTTCTTC. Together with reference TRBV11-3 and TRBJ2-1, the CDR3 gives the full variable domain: EAGVVQSPRYKIIEKKQPVAFWCNPISGHNTLYWYLQNLGQGPELLIRYENEEAVDDSQLPKDRFSAERLKGVDSTLKIQPAELGDSAVYLCASSQGGAEQFFGPGTRLTVL.

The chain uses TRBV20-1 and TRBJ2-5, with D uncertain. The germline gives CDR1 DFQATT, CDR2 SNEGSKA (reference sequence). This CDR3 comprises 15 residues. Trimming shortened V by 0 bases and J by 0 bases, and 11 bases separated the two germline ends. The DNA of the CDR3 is TGCAGTGCTAGAGATGGCCAGACCTACCAAGAGACCCAGTACTTC. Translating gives CSARDGQTYQETQYF.

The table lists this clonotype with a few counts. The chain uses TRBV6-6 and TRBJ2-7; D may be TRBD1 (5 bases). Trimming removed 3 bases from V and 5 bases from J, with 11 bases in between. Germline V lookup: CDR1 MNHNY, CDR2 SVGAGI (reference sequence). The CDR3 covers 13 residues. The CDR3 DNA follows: TGTGCCAGCAGTTATGGGGCGAAAAACGAGCAGTACGTC. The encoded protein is CASSYGAKNEQYV.

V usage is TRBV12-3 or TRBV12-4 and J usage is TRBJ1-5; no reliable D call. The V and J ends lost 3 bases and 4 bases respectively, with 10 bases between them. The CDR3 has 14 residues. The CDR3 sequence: CASSFAGGNQPQHF. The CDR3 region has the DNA TGTGCCAGCAGTTTTGCAGGCGGGAATCAGCCCCAGCATTTT.

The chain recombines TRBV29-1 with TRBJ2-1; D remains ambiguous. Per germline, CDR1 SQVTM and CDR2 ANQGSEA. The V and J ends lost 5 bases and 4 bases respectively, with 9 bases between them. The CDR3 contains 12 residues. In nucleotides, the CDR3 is TGCAGCGTTCCCACTGGATACAATGAGCAGTTCTTC. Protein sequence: CSVPTGYNEQFF.

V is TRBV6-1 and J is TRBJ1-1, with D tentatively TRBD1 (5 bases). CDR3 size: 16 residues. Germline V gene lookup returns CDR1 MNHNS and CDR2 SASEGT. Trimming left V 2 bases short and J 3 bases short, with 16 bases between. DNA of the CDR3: TGTGCCAGCAGTGAATGGGGGAGGGACGCAGACACTGAAGCTTTCTTT. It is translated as CASSEWGRDADTEAFF.

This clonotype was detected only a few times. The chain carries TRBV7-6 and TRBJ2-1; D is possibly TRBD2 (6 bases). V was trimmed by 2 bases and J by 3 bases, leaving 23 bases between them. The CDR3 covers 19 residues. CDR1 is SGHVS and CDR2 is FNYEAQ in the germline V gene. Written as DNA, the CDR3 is TGTGCCAGCAGCTTAATCCCTCCAGGGACTCCTTCACTCTACAATGAGCAGTTCTTC. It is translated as CASSLIPPGTPSLYNEQFF.

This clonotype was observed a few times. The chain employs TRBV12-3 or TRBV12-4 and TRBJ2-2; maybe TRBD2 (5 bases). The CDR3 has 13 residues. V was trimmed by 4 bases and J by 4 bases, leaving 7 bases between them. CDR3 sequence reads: CASSSGITGELFF. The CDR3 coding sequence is TGTGCCAGCAGTTCCGGGATCACCGGGGAGCTGTTTTTT.

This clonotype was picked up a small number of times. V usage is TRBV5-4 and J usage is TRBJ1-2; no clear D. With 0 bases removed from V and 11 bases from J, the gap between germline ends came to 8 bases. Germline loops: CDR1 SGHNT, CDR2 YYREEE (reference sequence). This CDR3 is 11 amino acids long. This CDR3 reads CASSLVRAYTF. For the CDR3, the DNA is TGTGCCAGCAGCTTGGTCCGTGCATACACCTTC.